This T cell receptor (beta chain) was documented in a study of OX40 agonist ivuxolimab in advanced cancers. Assay: immunoSEQ multiplex PCR; the TCRdb copy retains only in-frame clones and omits some. Of 65,000 to 75,000 clones listed, approximately 81% were seen once; the top ten hold roughly 2%. From germline, CDR1 is SGHDT and CDR2 YYEEEE. V was pared by 0 bases and J by 1 base, with 9 bases between. This CDR3 is 15 amino acids long. The chain is built from TRBV5-6 and TRBJ2-3, with a possible D match to TRBD1 (6 bases). The receptor was isolated from an adult with an advanced solid tumor such as melanoma, head and neck, liver or kidney cancer. The specimen was CD4+ or CD8+ T cells sorted from blood, collected in a trial of the OX40 agonist ivuxolimab. The CDR3 reads CASSLAGGGTDTQYF. Written as DNA, the CDR3 is TGTGCCAGCAGCTTGGCTGGGGGCGGCACAGATACGCAGTATTTT.